This T cell receptor (beta chain) is from a study of a mutant IDH1 vaccine in newly diagnosed glioma. Study-wide context: Earlier therapy was either radiotherapy, temozolomide, or both, and most got both.

The table lists this clone with a count of one. J gave up 10 bases and V 0 bases, and 2 bases lay outside the gene matches. Germline V CDR1 and CDR2: MGHRA, YSYEKL. The CDR3 spans 13 residues. Sequencing was performed with immunoSEQ multiplex PCR; in TCRdb, only in-frame clones are kept and a portion is missing. The sample lists over 25,000 clones, more than 85% occurring once. Regarding time point: baseline, week 1 (first vaccination visit). Treatment described: pre-vaccination baseline after standard-of-care therapy. The J gene is TRBJ2-4, the V gene TRBV4-1; TRBD1 matches 8 bases. This TCR derives from a woman between 35 and 50 years old with glioma. Sequenced here: PBMCs, sampled from a glioma patient treated with radiotherapy, temozolomide or both. For the CDR3, the DNA is TGCGCCAGCAGCCAAGACAGGGGGCGGATTCAGTACTTC. It yields the protein CASSQDRGRIQYF.